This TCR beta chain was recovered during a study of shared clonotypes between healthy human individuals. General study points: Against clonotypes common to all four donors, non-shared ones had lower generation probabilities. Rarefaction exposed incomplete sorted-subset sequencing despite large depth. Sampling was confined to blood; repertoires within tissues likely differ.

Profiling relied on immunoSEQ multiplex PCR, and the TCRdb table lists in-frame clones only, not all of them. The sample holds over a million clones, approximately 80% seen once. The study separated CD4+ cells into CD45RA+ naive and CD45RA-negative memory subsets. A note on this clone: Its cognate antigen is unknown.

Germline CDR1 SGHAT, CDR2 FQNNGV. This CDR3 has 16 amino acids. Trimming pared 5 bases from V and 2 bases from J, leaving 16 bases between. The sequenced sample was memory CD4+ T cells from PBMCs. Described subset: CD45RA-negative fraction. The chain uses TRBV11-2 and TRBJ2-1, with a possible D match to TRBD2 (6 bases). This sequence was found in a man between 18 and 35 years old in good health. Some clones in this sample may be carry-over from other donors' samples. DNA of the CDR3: TGTGCCAGCAGCAAAGTACCTCGCGGGACCTACAATGAGCAGTTCTTC. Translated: CASSKVPRGTYNEQFF.